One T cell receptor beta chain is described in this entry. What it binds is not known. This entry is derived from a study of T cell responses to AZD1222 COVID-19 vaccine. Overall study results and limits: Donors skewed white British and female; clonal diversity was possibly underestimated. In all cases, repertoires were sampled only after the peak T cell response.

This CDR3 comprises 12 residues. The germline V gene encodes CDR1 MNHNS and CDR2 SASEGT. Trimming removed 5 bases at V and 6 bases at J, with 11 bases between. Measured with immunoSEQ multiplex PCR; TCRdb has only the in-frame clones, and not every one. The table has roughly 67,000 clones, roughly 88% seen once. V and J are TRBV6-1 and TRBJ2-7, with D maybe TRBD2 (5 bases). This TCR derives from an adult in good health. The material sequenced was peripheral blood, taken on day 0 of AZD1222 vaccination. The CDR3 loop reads CASSTRGLEQYF. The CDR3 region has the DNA TGTGCCAGCAGTACACGGGGTCTCGAGCAGTACTTC.